This is a list of T cell receptor beta chains from one sample in a study of cytomegalovirus exposure and HLA in healthy donors. Here immunoSEQ multiplex PCR was the method, and the copy in TCRdb shows in-frame clones only, minus some. The sample has 29,000 or so clones; about 60% are singletons. The sequencing input was PBMCs. These receptors were obtained from a male donor in good health and CMV-seropositive. The CDR3 runs from the conserved cysteine through the conserved F or W. A D gene is named only where the DNA matches it firmly. Clone size appears in some rows only: once, few, many, or a class for an expanded clone.

d_call	clone_size	v_call	j_call	cdr3_length	cdr3_nt	cdr3_aa
TRBD1	NA	TRBV2	TRBJ1-2	13	TGTGCCAGCAGTGAAGAACAGGGGCAGGGCTACACCTTC	CASSEEQGQGYTF
TRBD2	many	TRBV4-2	TRBJ2-5	16	TGTGCCAGCAGCCAAGGGACACCGGGAGGGGGAGAGACCCAGTACTTC	CASSQGTPGGGETQYF
TRBD2	NA	TRBV7-9	TRBJ2-1	13	TGTGCCAGCAGTCTAGCGGGAGGCAATGAGCAGTTCTTC	CASSLAGGNEQFF
TRBD2	NA	TRBV11-3	TRBJ2-7	16	TGTGCCAGCAGCCGGGGCGGCGGGAGGGCGGAAAACGAGCAGTACTTC	CASSRGGGRAENEQYF
TRBD1	NA	TRBV5-1	TRBJ1-2	16	TGCGCCAGCAGCTTGGGCCCCCCCCCGACAGGGAATGGCTACACCTTC	CASSLGPPPTGNGYTF
TRBD1	few	TRBV6-1	TRBJ1-6	14	TGTGCCAGCAGTGAAACGAGACAGGGTTCACCCCTCCACTTT	CASSETRQGSPLHF
TRBD1	NA	TRBV6-1	TRBJ2-2	15	TGTGCCAGCAGTGAAGAGGGGGCAGGAACCGGGGAGCTGTTTTTT	CASSEEGAGTGELFF
TRBD1	NA	TRBV19	TRBJ1-2	13	TGTGCCAGTAGTACTACAGGGGAAGGAGGCTACACCTTC	CASSTTGEGGYTF
NA	NA	TRBV5-8	TRBJ2-6	15	TGTGCCAGCAGCTTGGCAGGGGCCGGGGCCAACGTCCTGACTTTC	CASSLAGAGANVLTF
TRBD1	few	TRBV28	TRBJ1-5	15	TGTGCCAGCAGTTTAATCCAGGGGGCCAATCAGCCCCAGCATTTT	CASSLIQGANQPQHF
NA	NA	TRBV14	TRBJ2-2	13	TGTGCCAGCAGCCAGGCAGGGGCCGGGGAGCTGTTTTTT	CASSQAGAGELFF
TRBD1	NA	TRBV27	TRBJ1-3	17	TGTGCCAGCAGCTGGGACAGGGGGCGCCGGCGTGGAAACACCATATATTTT	CASSWDRGRRRGNTIYF
TRBD1	NA	TRBV5-6	TRBJ1-1	15	TGTGCCAGCAGCCGTCCCGACAGGGGGAGCACTGAAGCTTTCTTT	CASSRPDRGSTEAFF
TRBD2	NA	TRBV9	TRBJ2-2	16	TGTGCCAGCAGCCCTCCGGGACTAGCGGGATTGGGGGAGCTGTTTTTT	CASSPPGLAGLGELFF
NA	NA	TRBV7-9	TRBJ2-5	13	TGTGCCAGCAGCTCCAGGGGCCCAGAGACCCAGTACTTC	CASSSRGPETQYF
NA	NA	TRBV7-2	TRBJ2-5	16	TGTGCCAGCAGCTTAGCAGGGGGTCGCGGTCAAGAGACCCAGTACTTC	CASSLAGGRGQETQYF
TRBD2	NA	TRBV4-1	TRBJ2-1	16	TGCGCCAGCAGCCAAGAGGGACTAGCGGGAACCAATGAGCAGTTCTTC	CASSQEGLAGTNEQFF
NA	NA	TRBV28	TRBJ1-1	14	TGTGCCAGCAGACCCCGGGATCGGAACACTGAAGCTTTCTTT	CASRPRDRNTEAFF
NA	NA	TRBV13	TRBJ2-7	14	TGTGCCAGCAGTCCCCGTGGAGGGAAAGACGAGCAGTACTTC	CASSPRGGKDEQYF
NA	NA	TRBV4-1	TRBJ2-1	16	TGCGCCAGCAGCCAAGTAGACATCCTTTCCTACAATGAGCAGTTCTTC	CASSQVDILSYNEQFF
NA	NA	TRBV13	TRBJ1-2	13	TGTGCCAGCAGCCCAGGGGATAACTATGGCTACACCTTC	CASSPGDNYGYTF
NA	few	TRBV5-1	TRBJ1-1	13	TGCGCCAGCAGCTTCAGACAGACCACTGAAGCTTTCTTT	CASSFRQTTEAFF
NA	few	TRBV27	TRBJ2-1	12	TGTGCCAGCGCGCTATCCTACAATGAGCAGTTCTTC	CASALSYNEQFF
TRBD1	NA	TRBV6-5	TRBJ1-4	15	TGTGCCAGCAGTTACTCTCGACAGGGACGGGAAAAACTGTTTTTT	CASSYSRQGREKLFF
NA	NA	TRBV29-1	TRBJ1-1	14	TGCAGCGGGGGTTACAACAGGATCGACACTGAAGCTTTCTTT	CSGGYNRIDTEAFF
NA	NA	TRBV21-1	TRBJ1-1	12	TGTGTCAGGGGACACCGCCCCACTGAAGCTTTCTTT	CVRGHRPTEAFF
TRBD2	NA	TRBV7-9	TRBJ2-1	15	TGTGCCAGCAGGTCTCTAGCGGGGGAATGGAATGAGCAGTTCTTC	CASRSLAGEWNEQFF
TRBD1	NA	TRBV7-9	TRBJ1-4	16	TGTGCCAGCAGCTTAGAGGGGGGACAGCTCAATGAAAAACTGTTTTTT	CASSLEGGQLNEKLFF
TRBD1	NA	TRBV25-1	TRBJ1-4	14	TGTGCCACACAGGGGATTGCAACTAATGAAAAACTGTTTTTT	CATQGIATNEKLFF
NA	NA	TRBV5-6	TRBJ1-3	15	TGTGCCAGCAGCTTGGGGGGAGACTCTGGAAACACCATATATTTT	CASSLGGDSGNTIYF
NA	once	TRBV5-4	TRBJ2-7	15	TGTGCCAGCAGCTTGGAGTTAGCGGCGGCCTACGAGCAGTACTTC	CASSLELAAAYEQYF
TRBD2	NA	TRBV18	TRBJ2-7	15	TGTGCCAGCTCAACCGGGACTAGCGGGGCATACGAGCAGTACTTC	CASSTGTSGAYEQYF
NA	few	TRBV5-6	TRBJ1-5	15	TGTGCCAGCAGCTTGGGCCAGGTTCCCAATCAGCCCCAGCATTTT	CASSLGQVPNQPQHF
NA	many	TRBV7-8	TRBJ2-3	15	TGTGCCAGCAGCTTACGGGGGGCCTACACAGATACGCAGTATTTT	CASSLRGAYTDTQYF
NA	NA	TRBV7-3	TRBJ2-1	17	TGTGCCAGCAGTCCAGGGGAGGGAATACCCTCCTACAATGAGCAGTTCTTC	CASSPGEGIPSYNEQFF
TRBD1	NA	TRBV7-9	TRBJ1-1	14	TGTGCCAGCACCCTAGGGGACAGATACACTGAAGCTTTCTTT	CASTLGDRYTEAFF
NA	many	TRBV6-4	TRBJ2-3	15	TGTGCCAGCAGTGACTCCGAGCGGGCTACAGATAGGCAGTATTTT	CASSDSERATDRQYF
TRBD1	NA	TRBV28	TRBJ1-5	15	TGTGCCAGCACAGGGGGCATAGGTAGCAATCAGCCCCAGCATTTT	CASTGGIGSNQPQHF
TRBD2	NA	TRBV7-8	TRBJ2-7	17	TGTGCCAGCAGCTCGATTAGCGGGTGGGGGGGTGCCTACGAGCAGTACTTC	CASSSISGWGGAYEQYF
NA	NA	TRBV6-1	TRBJ2-2	18	TGTGCCAGCAGTGAAGCGCTCGTTGGGGCGGCGAACACCGGGGAGCTGTTTTTT	CASSEALVGAANTGELFF
TRBD1	few	TRBV25-1	TRBJ1-5	12	TGTGCCAGCGGACAGGGTCATCAGCCCCAGCATTTT	CASGQGHQPQHF
NA	NA	TRBV27	TRBJ1-1	14	TGTGCCAGCAGTTTTTCTTTCGTTAACACTGAAGCTTTCTTT	CASSFSFVNTEAFF
NA	NA	TRBV11-1	TRBJ1-6	14	TGTGCCAGCAGCCGCCTAACAGGGAATTCACCCCTCCACTTT	CASSRLTGNSPLHF
TRBD1	NA	TRBV7-6	TRBJ2-1	14	TGTGCCAGCAGCTTAGCCCTAGGGGGCTATGAGCAGTTCTTC	CASSLALGGYEQFF
NA	NA	TRBV7-3	TRBJ2-3	13	TGTGCCAGCAGCTTGGGCCCCACAGATACGCAGTATTTT	CASSLGPTDTQYF
TRBD2	NA	TRBV28	TRBJ2-7	15	TGTGCCAGCAGTTTGGCGGGGGGGGACTCCTACGAGCAGTACTTC	CASSLAGGDSYEQYF
NA	NA	TRBV7-9	TRBJ1-5	14	TGTGCCAGCAGCCGATCTACGGTCAATCAGCCCCAGCATTTT	CASSRSTVNQPQHF
NA	NA	TRBV28	TRBJ2-7	14	TGTGCCAGCAGTTTAGACCTAAAGGGGAACGAGCAGTACTTC	CASSLDLKGNEQYF
NA	few	TRBV9	TRBJ1-4	14	TGTGCCAGCAGCGTAGATGCGTCTAATGAAAAACTGTTTTTT	CASSVDASNEKLFF
NA	few	TRBV5-1	TRBJ1-1	13	TGCGCCAGCAGCTTGGTGATCGGGACTGAAGCTTTCTTT	CASSLVIGTEAFF
NA	NA	TRBV19	TRBJ1-5	13	TGTGCCAGTAGTATTGACGGGAATCAGCCCCAGCATTTT	CASSIDGNQPQHF
NA	NA	TRBV19	TRBJ1-5	13	TGTGCCAGTACCGCAGGCACTGGCCAGCCCCAGCATTTT	CASTAGTGQPQHF
NA	few	TRBV4-1	TRBJ1-4	18	TGCGCCAGCAGCCACACGAGCGGGGAGTGGACGGGTAATGAAAAACTGTTTTTT	CASSHTSGEWTGNEKLFF
NA	once	TRBV5-8	TRBJ1-1	15	TGTGCCAGCAGCTTATATACAGGAGTGAACACTGAAGCTTTCTTT	CASSLYTGVNTEAFF
TRBD1	few	TRBV28	TRBJ1-5	15	TGTGCCAGCAGTGCGGACAGGGCTATCAATCAGCCCCAGCATTTT	CASSADRAINQPQHF